This passage covers 27 T cell receptor beta chains from one sample sequenced in a study of vaccination effects on CD4 cells after COVID-19. Assay: immunoSEQ multiplex PCR; the TCRdb copy retains only in-frame clones and omits some. The data show tens of thousands of clones, under 80% seen once. These receptors are not linked to any known antigen. A roughly ten-day culture period preceded the isolation of CD4+ T cells. The participants, recipients of two vaccine doses, got either BNT162b2 or mRNA-1273. Sequencing was performed on CD4+ T cells from PBMCs cultured without peptide, taken after COVID-19 vaccination. These receptors were collected from a human donor who received a COVID-19 vaccine.

This clone was seen more than once but under ten times. This chain connects TRBV11-2 to TRBJ2-1, with 12 bases matching TRBD1. The V and J ends lost 5 bases and 5 bases, in that order; junction bases with no gene match: 4. The CDR3 consists of 15 residues. Germline assignment: CDR1 SGHAT and CDR2 FQNNGV. In DNA form, the CDR3 reads TGTGCCAGCAGCCAGGGACAGGGGGCAAACAATGAGCAGTTCTTC. It is translated as CASSQGQGANNEQFF.

The V call is TRBV28, the J call TRBJ1-2, with 8 bases aligning to TRBD1. This CDR3 region has 12 residues. V shed 6 bases and J 13 bases; nucleotides not matched to a gene: 10. Germline-derived CDR1 and CDR2 are MDHEN and SYDVKM. CDR3 residues: CASSLGQGMATF. DNA for the CDR3: TGTGCCAGCAGCCTCGGACAGGGAATGGCCACCTTC.

This chain connects TRBV24-1 to TRBJ2-5; 8 bases match TRBD1. CDR3 size: 15 residues. Trimming removed 3 bases from V and 5 bases from J; junction bases left unmatched: 7. CDR1 and CDR2 (germline): KGHDR, SFDVKD. CDR3 amino acids: CATSDTSTGDETQYF. The CDR3 region has the DNA TGTGCCACCAGTGATACTTCGACAGGGGACGAGACCCAGTACTTC.

The chain joins TRBV27 to TRBJ1-6, with TRBD1 as a possible D gene (5 bases). There are 15 residues in the CDR3. The germline CDR1 and CDR2 sequences are MNHEY and SMNVEV (reference sequence). V was trimmed by 10 bases and J by 5 bases, leaving 18 bases between them. CDR3 bases: TGTGCCACCTCTAACCGGGACCCAGATAATTCACCCCTCCACTTT. Translated, it gives CATSNRDPDNSPLHF.

The chain uses TRBV4-3 and TRBJ2-2; D unclear. CDR1 and CDR2 from the germline V gene are LGHNA and YSLEER. Trimming took 8 bases from V and 4 from J, leaving 29 bases between them. The CDR3 length is 19 residues. This CDR3 reads CASGKFDATWGGGTGELFF. Here the CDR3 DNA reads TGCGCCAGCGGCAAATTTGATGCGACTTGGGGTGGCGGCACCGGGGAGCTGTTTTTT.

The chain couples TRBV2 to TRBJ2-5, with a tentative D call TRBD2 (5 bases). Germline values: CDR1 SNHLY, CDR2 FYNNEI. V was cut by 8 bases and J by 1 base, with 14 bases left in between. This CDR3 is built from 14 residues. DNA for the CDR3: TGTGCCAGCGCACGCTCGGGGTCCCAAGAGACCCAGTACTTC. Protein: CASARSGSQETQYF. Complete variable domain (other parts from reference TRBV2 and TRBJ2-5): EPEVTQTPSHQVTQMGQEVILRCVPISNHLYFYWYRQILGQKVEFLVSFYNNEISEKSEIFDDQFSVERPDGSNFTLKIRSTKLEDSAMYFCASARSGSQETQYFGPGTRLLVL.

The J gene is TRBJ2-1, the V gene TRBV18, with 12 bases that match TRBD2. Germline V gene data show CDR1 as KGHSH and CDR2 as LQKENI. V lost 4 bases, J lost 6 bases, and 4 bases stayed unmatched. The CDR3 contains 15 residues. This CDR3 is CASSQLAGGRNEQFF. CDR3 DNA sequence: TGTGCCAGCTCACAACTAGCGGGGGGCCGCAATGAGCAGTTCTTC.

The V gene is TRBV6-5, the J gene TRBJ1-6; D uncertain. The V end was cut by 6 bases, the J end by 14 bases, with 14 bases between. The CDR3 totals 12 residues. Germline V gene data show CDR1 as MNHEY and CDR2 as SVGAGI. The CDR3 loop is CASRSWTEALHF. The CDR3 nucleotides read TGTGCCAGCAGATCATGGACGGAGGCCCTCCACTTT.

The V call is TRBV19, the J call TRBJ1-3; D gene uncertain. V was clipped by 3 bases and J by 0 bases, with 9 bases between them. The CDR3 runs to 15 residues. Per germline, CDR1 LNHDA and CDR2 SQIVND (reference sequence). The DNA of the CDR3 is TGTGCCAGTAGTATTTTCGGCGTCTCTGGAAACACCATATATTTT. Protein: CASSIFGVSGNTIYF.

The chain recombines TRBV2 with TRBJ2-3, with D possibly TRBD2 on 6 matching bases. This CDR3 has 14 residues. Trimming removed 2 bases from V and 3 bases from J, with 9 bases in between. Germline values: CDR1 SNHLY, CDR2 FYNNEI. The CDR3 sequence: CASSEYAGTDTQYF. In DNA, the CDR3 is TGTGCCAGCAGTGAATACGCGGGAACAGATACGCAGTATTTT.

This clone was seen once. The CDR3 reads CASSEEMGGSPLHF. CDR3 bases: TGCGCCAGCAGCGAGGAGATGGGGGGATCACCCCTCCACTTT. The chain couples TRBV5-1 to TRBJ1-6; TRBD1 is a possible D gene (5 bases). The V end was cut by 4 bases, the J end by 10 bases, with 15 bases between. This CDR3 contains 14 residues. Germline CDR1 reads SGHRS; CDR2 reads YFSETQ. Full variable domain (missing parts from reference TRBV5-1 and TRBJ1-6): KAGVTQTPRYLIKTRGQQVTLSCSPISGHRSVSWYQQTPGQGLQFLFEYFSETQRNKGNFPGRFSGRQFSNSRSEMNVSTLELGDSALYLCASSEEMGGSPLHFGNGTRLTVT.

The V gene is TRBV7-7, the J gene TRBJ2-1; 11 bases map to TRBD1. The CDR3 covers 15 residues. The V gene's germline CDR1 is SSHAT and CDR2 FNYEAQ (reference sequence). The trim removed 3 bases at V and 6 bases at J, leaving 4 bases unmatched. The CDR3 bases are TGTGCCAGCAGCTTGGGACAGGGGGGATTCAATGAGCAGTTCTTC. Encoded protein: CASSLGQGGFNEQFF.

The chain has TRBV14 and TRBJ2-1; 9 bases match TRBD2. The junction had 3 bases not matched to a gene; V was cut back by 4 bases and J by 5 bases. Per germline, CDR1 SGHDN and CDR2 FVKESK. The CDR3 is 14 amino acids. The CDR3 nucleotides read TGTGCCAGCAGCCGGGGACTAGCAGACAATGAGCAGTTCTTC. This encodes CASSRGLADNEQFF.

This clone was counted a single time. CDR3 region: CASSLSQGEKLFF. CDR3 nucleotides: TGCGCCAGCAGCCTTTCACAGGGGGAAAAACTGTTTTTT. The chain combines TRBV5-1 with TRBJ1-4; TRBD1 aligns across 7 bases. The J segment lost 8 bases and the V segment lost 4 bases, leaving 5 bases of the junction unmatched. The germline V gene has CDR1 SGHRS and CDR2 YFSETQ. CDR3 size: 13 residues.

V and J are TRBV28 and TRBJ1-2; no clear D. This CDR3 has 13 residues. Germline CDR1 reads MDHEN; CDR2 reads SYDVKM. V was shortened by 7 bases and J by 4 bases, with 13 bases between the two germline ends. CDR3 sequence: CASKLPGVYGYTF. The CDR3 bases are TGTGCCAGCAAATTACCGGGTGTCTATGGCTACACCTTC.

This clone was seen once. V and J are TRBV19 and TRBJ1-5, with 9 bases matching TRBD1. Germline CDR1 reads LNHDA; CDR2 reads SQIVND (reference sequence). After removal of 3 bases from V and 5 bases from J, the junction contained 2 bases not matched to a gene. CDR3 size: 14 residues. CDR3: CASSIGTGYQPQHF. CDR3 DNA: TGTGCCAGTAGTATCGGGACAGGGTATCAGCCCCAGCATTTT.

The chain joins TRBV15 to TRBJ2-2; a weak D match, TRBD2 (6 bases). This CDR3 has 14 residues. V lost 5 bases and J lost 2, with 9 bases in between. The germline V gene has CDR1 LNHNV and CDR2 YYDKDF (reference sequence). CDR3 sequence: CATSRRGNTGELFF. Here the CDR3 DNA reads TGTGCCACCAGCCGGAGGGGAAACACCGGGGAGCTGTTTTTT.

V gene TRBV18 combines with J gene TRBJ1-3, with TRBD1 matching 7 bases. Germline CDR1 KGHSH, CDR2 LQKENI. V gave up 7 bases and J gave up 2 bases; unmatched junction bases: 5. The CDR3 runs 14 residues. CDR3 sequence reads: CASFKQGTGNTIYF. CDR3 sequence (DNA): TGTGCCAGCTTCAAACAGGGGACTGGAAACACCATATATTTT.

This clone has a handful of counts. The V and J genes are TRBV5-6 and TRBJ2-2; 9 bases fit TRBD1. This CDR3 has 16 amino acids. Unmatched junction bases numbered 7, after V lost 2 bases and J lost 5 bases. The germline CDR1 and CDR2 sequences are SGHDT and YYEEEE. In DNA form, the CDR3 reads TGTGCCAGCAGCTTCGGATACAGGGGGCAGACCGGGGAGCTGTTTTTT. This codes for CASSFGYRGQTGELFF.

The chain combines TRBV18 with TRBJ1-1; TRBD1 might be the D (5 bases). The CDR3 has 14 amino acids. Deletions cut 6 bases from V and 0 bases from J, with 11 bases between. Germline values: CDR1 KGHSH, CDR2 LQKENI. The CDR3 bases are TGTGCCAGCTCCTACGACAGCCTGAACACTGAAGCTTTCTTT. This codes for CASSYDSLNTEAFF.

CDR3 loop: CASSPDGGTDTQYF. The CDR3 DNA follows: TGTGCCAGCTCACCGGATGGAGGCACAGATACGCAGTATTTT. The V call is TRBV18, the J call TRBJ2-3; D gene uncertain. With 3 bases removed from V and 1 base from J, the gap between germline ends came to 8 bases. Germline lookup yields CDR1 KGHSH and CDR2 LQKENI. This CDR3 spans 14 amino acids. Full variable domain (missing parts from reference TRBV18 and TRBJ2-3): NAGVMQNPRHLVRRRGQEARLRCSPMKGHSHVYWYRQLPEEGLKFMVYLQKENIIDESGMPKERFSAEFPKEGPSILRIQQVVRGDSAAYFCASSPDGGTDTQYFGPGTRLTVL.

The V call is TRBV4-2, the J call TRBJ2-3, with 9 positions matching TRBD1. With V trimmed by 0 bases and J by 1 base, 5 bases remained unmatched. CDR3 size: 17 residues. Germline CDR1 LGHNA, CDR2 YNFKEQ. The CDR3 nucleotides are TGTGCCAGCAGCCAAGATACGGACAGGGGAGGCACAGATACGCAGTATTTT. It translates to CASSQDTDRGGTDTQYF.

This chain links TRBV6-2 or TRBV6-3 with TRBJ2-7; 7 bases align to TRBD2. The CDR3 is 15 residues long. The trim removed 5 bases at V and 6 bases at J, leaving 13 bases unmatched. CDR1 is MNHEY, CDR2 SVGEGT, per germline. As DNA, the CDR3 is TGTGCCAGCAGTCATGGGACTACCTGGGATGGCGAGCAGTACGTC. It codes for CASSHGTTWDGEQYV.

The chain is built from TRBV13 and TRBJ1-1; D possibly corresponds to TRBD1 (5 bases). V was cut by 1 base and J by 1 base, with 10 bases left in between. Germline V gene lookup returns CDR1 PRHDT and CDR2 FYEKMQ (reference sequence). The CDR3 contains 15 residues. In DNA, the CDR3 is TGTGCCAGCAGCTTAGTCCTGGGGACGAACACTGAAGCTTTCTTT. Its protein product is CASSLVLGTNTEAFF.

This CDR3 reads CASRANRGLHQPQHF. DNA of the CDR3: TGTGCCAGCAGGGCTAACAGGGGTTTACATCAGCCCCAGCATTTT. V is TRBV6-4 and J is TRBJ1-5, with 7 bases lining up with TRBD1. This CDR3 is 15 amino acids long. V lost 6 bases, J lost 5 bases, and 10 bases stayed unmatched. Per the germline V gene, CDR1 is MRHNA and CDR2 is SNTAGT.

The rearrangement links TRBV4-1 to TRBJ2-5; 12 nucleotides line up with TRBD2. The germline V gene encodes CDR1 MGHRA and CDR2 YSYEKL. CDR3 length equals 15 residues. J lost 8 bases, V lost 6 bases, and 10 bases had no gene match. The CDR3 nucleotides read TGCGCCAGCAGACCTCGACTAGCGGGGGTTCTAACCCAGTACTTC. As protein: CASRPRLAGVLTQYF.

The chain recombines TRBV7-6 with TRBJ2-3; 9 bases fit TRBD2. This CDR3 is 15 amino acids long. Germline CDR1 and CDR2: SGHVS and FNYEAQ. Losses at the gene ends were 3 bases for V and 5 bases for J; bases not matched to a gene: 6. The CDR3 loop reads CASSFWAGGEDTQYF. The CDR3, as DNA: TGTGCCAGCAGCTTTTGGGCGGGGGGGGAAGATACGCAGTATTTT.